The clone carrying this T cell receptor (beta chain) occurred a few times. The sample comes from a study of TIL therapy for anti-PD-1-resistant metastatic lung cancer. Overall study context: Tumor harvest preceded PD-1/PD-L1 blockade, followed by nivolumab treatment. Tumors carried a median approximately 1.6 non-synonymous mutations per megabase. Half of patients were current or former smokers.

Sequencing used immunoSEQ v3. Data came from immunoSEQ multiplex PCR; TCRdb stores just in-frame clones and leaves some out. The sample lists under 60,000 clones; approximately 86% were seen once. CDR1 SGHTA and CDR2 FQGNSA come from the germline V gene. The CDR3 has 16 residues. Losses at the gene ends were 6 bases for V and 5 bases for J; bases not matched to a gene: 14. Stated time point: pre-treatment sample, taken before nivolumab and TIL therapy. Stage 4 NSCLC adults joined between late 2017 and January 2020. This rearrangement joins TRBV7-2 to TRBJ2-5, with TRBD2 matching 8 bases. The specimen comprised blood, sampled at baseline. This sequence originates from a person aged 25-85 years with non-small cell lung cancer. DNA for the CDR3: TGTGCCAGCAGTGTCACCGGGACTAGAATCGGCGAGACCCAGTACTTC. Protein product: CASSVTGTRIGETQYF.